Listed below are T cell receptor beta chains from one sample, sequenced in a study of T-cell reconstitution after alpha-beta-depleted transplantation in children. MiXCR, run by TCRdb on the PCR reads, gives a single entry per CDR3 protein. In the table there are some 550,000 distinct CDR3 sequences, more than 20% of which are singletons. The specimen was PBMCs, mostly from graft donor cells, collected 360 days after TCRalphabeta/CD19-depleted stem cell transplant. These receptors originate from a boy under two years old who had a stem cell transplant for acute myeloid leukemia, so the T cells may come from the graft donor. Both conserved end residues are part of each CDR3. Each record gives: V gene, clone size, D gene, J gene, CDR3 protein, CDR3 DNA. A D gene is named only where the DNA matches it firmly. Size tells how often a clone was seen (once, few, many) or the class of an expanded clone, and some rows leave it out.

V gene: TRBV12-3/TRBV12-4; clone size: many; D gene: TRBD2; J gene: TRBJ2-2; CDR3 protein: CASGAGGQTAGELFF; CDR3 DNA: TGTGCCAGCGGTGCGGGGGGGCAGACCGCCGGGGAGCTGTTTTTT
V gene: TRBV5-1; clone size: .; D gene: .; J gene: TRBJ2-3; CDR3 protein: CASRTATDTQYF; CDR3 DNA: TGCGCCAGCAGGACAGCTACAGATACGCAGTATTTT
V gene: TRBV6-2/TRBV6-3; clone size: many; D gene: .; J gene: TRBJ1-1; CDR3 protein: CASSMDPPMNTEAFF; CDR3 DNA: TGTGCCAGCAGTATGGACCCACCGATGAACACTGAAGCTTTCTTT
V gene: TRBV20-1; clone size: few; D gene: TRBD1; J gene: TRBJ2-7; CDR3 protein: CSASKQGISYEQYF; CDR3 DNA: TGCAGTGCTAGTAAACAGGGGATCTCCTACGAGCAGTACTTC
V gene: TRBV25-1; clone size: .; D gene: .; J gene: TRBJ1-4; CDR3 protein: CASSEWGSTNEKLFF; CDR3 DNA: TGTGCCAGCAGTGAATGGGGCAGCACTAATGAAAAACTGTTTTTT
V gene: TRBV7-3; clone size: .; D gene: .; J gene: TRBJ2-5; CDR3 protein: CASSSEASETQYF; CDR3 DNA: TGTGCCAGCAGCTCGGAGGCTTCAGAGACCCAGTACTTC
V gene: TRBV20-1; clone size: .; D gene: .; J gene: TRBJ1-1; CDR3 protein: CSARVRTSVEAFF; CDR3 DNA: TGCAGTGCTAGAGTCAGAACCTCGGTGGAGGCTTTCTTT
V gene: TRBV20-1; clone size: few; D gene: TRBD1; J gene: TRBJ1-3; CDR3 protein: CSAKTGTGAGNTIYF; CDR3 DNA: TGCAGTGCTAAGACCGGGACAGGGGCTGGAAACACCATATATTTT
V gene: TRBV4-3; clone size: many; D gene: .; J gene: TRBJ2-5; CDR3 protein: CASSQAPRPAAAQETQYF; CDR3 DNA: TGCGCCAGCAGCCAAGCTCCCCGGCCAGCGGCCGCTCAAGAGACCCAGTACTTC
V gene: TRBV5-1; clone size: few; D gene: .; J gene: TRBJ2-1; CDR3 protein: CASSLDYLSEQFF; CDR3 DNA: TGCGCCAGCAGCTTGGATTACTTGAGTGAGCAGTTCTTC
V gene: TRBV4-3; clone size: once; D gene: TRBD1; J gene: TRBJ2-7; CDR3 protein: CASSQDRQGANEQYF; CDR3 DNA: TGCGCCAGCAGCCAAGATCGCCAGGGGGCTAACGAGCAGTACTTC
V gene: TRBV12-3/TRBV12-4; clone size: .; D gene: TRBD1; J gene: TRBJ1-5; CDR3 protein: CAGRGTDHSNQPQHF; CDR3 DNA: TGTGCCGGCAGGGGGACAGACCATAGCAATCAGCCCCAGCATTTT
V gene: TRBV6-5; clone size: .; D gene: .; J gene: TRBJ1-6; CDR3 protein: CASTWTENSPLHF; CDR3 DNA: TGTGCCAGCACTTGGACGGAAAATTCACCCCTCCACTTT
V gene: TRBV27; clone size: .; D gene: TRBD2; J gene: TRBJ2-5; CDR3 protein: CASSPTQGTSGTQETQYF; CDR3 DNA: TGTGCCAGCAGTCCCACGCAAGGGACTAGCGGGACTCAAGAGACCCAGTACTTC
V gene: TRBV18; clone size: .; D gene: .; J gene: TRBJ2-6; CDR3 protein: CASSRKNSGANVLTF; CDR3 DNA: TGTGCCAGCTCACGGAAAAACTCTGGGGCCAACGTCCTGACTTTC